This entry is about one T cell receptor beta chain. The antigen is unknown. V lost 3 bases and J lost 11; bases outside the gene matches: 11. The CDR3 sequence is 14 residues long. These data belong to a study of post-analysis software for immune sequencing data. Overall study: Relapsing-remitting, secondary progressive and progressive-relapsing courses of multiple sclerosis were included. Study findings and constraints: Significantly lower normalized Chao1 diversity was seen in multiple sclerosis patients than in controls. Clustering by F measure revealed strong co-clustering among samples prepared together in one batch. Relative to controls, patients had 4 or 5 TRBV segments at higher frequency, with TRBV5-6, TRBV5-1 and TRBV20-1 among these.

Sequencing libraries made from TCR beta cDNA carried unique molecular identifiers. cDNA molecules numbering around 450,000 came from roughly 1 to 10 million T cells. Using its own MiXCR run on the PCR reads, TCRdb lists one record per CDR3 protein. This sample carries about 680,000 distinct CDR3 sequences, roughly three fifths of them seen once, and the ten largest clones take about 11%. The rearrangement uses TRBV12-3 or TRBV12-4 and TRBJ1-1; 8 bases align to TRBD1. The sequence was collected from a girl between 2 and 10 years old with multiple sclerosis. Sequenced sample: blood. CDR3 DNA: TGTGCCAGCAGTTTGGCCCACAGGGGGGATGCGGCTTTCTTT. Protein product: CASSLAHRGDAAFF.